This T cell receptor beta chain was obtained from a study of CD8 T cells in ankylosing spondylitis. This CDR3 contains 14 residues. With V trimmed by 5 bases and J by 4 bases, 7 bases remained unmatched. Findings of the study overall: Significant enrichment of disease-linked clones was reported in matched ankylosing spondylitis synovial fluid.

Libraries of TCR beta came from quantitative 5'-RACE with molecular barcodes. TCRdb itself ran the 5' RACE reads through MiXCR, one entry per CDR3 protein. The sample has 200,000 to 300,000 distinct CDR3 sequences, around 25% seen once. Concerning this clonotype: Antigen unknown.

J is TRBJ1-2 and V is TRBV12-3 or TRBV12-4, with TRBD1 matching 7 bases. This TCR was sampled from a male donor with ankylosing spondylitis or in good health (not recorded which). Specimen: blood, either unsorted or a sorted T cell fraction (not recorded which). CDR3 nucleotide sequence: TGTGCCAGCAGTGACGGAGGGGACAGCTATGGCTACACCTTC. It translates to CASSDGGDSYGYTF.